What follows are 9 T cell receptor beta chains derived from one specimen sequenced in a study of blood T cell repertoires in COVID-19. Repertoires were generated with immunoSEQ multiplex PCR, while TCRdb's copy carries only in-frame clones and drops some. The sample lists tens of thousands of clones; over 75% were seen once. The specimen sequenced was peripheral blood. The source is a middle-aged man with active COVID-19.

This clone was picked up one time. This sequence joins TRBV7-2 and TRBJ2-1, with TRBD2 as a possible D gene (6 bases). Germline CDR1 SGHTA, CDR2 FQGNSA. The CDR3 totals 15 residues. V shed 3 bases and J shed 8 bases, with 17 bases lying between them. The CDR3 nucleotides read TGTGCCAGCAGCTTTAAGTTGGGGGGAGTCCATGAGCAGTTCTTC. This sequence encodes CASSFKLGGVHEQFF.

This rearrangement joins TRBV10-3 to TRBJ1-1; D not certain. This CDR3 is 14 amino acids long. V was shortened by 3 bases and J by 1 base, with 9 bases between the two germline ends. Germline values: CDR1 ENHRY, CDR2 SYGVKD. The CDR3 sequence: CAISDPRENTEAFF. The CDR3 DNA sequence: TGTGCCATCAGTGACCCGAGAGAGAACACTGAAGCTTTCTTT.

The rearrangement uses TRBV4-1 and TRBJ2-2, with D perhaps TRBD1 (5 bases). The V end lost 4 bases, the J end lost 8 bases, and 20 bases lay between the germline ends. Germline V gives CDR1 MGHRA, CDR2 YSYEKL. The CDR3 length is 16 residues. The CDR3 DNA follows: TGCGCCAGCAGCCCCAGATTGGCAGGGTCCCCGGGGGAGCTGTTTTTT. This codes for CASSPRLAGSPGELFF.

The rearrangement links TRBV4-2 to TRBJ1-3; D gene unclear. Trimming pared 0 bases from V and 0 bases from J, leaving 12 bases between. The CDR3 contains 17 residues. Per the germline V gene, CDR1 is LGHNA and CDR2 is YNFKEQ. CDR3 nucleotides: TGTGCCAGCAGCCAAGATACGGGGAAAAGCTCTGGAAACACCATATATTTT. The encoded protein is CASSQDTGKSSGNTIYF.

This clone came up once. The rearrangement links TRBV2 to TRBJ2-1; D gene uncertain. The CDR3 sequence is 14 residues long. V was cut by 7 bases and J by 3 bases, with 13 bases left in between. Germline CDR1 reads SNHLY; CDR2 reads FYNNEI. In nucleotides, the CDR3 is TGTGCCAGCACGGGTAGCCGAAACTACAATGAGCAGTTCTTC. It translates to CASTGSRNYNEQFF.

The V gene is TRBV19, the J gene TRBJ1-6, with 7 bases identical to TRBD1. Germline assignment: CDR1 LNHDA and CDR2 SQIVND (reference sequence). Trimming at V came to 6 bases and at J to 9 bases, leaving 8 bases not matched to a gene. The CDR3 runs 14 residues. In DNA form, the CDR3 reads TGTGCCAGTAGACTTGGGACAGTTTCTTCACCCCTCCACTTT. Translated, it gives CASRLGTVSSPLHF.

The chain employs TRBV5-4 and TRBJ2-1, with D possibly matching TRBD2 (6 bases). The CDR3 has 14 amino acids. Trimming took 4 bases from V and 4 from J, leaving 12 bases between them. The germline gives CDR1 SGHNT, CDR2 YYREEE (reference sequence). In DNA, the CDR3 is TGTGCCAGCAGCCGGGAGACAGAGTACAATGAGCAGTTCTTC. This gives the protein CASSRETEYNEQFF.

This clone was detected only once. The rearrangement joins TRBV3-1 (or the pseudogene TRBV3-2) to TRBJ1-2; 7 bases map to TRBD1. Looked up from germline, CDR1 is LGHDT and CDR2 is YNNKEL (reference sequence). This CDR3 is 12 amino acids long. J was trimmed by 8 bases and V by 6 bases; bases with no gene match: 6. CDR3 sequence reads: CASRSQGGGYTF. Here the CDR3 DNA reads TGTGCCAGCAGGTCGCAGGGGGGCGGCTACACCTTC.

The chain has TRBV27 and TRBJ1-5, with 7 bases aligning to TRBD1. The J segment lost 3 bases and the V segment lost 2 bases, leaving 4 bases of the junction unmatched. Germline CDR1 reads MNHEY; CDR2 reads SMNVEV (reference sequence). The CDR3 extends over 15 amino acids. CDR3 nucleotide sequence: TGTGCCAGCAGTTTAGGCAGGGGGTTCAATCAGCCCCAGCATTTT. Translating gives CASSLGRGFNQPQHF.